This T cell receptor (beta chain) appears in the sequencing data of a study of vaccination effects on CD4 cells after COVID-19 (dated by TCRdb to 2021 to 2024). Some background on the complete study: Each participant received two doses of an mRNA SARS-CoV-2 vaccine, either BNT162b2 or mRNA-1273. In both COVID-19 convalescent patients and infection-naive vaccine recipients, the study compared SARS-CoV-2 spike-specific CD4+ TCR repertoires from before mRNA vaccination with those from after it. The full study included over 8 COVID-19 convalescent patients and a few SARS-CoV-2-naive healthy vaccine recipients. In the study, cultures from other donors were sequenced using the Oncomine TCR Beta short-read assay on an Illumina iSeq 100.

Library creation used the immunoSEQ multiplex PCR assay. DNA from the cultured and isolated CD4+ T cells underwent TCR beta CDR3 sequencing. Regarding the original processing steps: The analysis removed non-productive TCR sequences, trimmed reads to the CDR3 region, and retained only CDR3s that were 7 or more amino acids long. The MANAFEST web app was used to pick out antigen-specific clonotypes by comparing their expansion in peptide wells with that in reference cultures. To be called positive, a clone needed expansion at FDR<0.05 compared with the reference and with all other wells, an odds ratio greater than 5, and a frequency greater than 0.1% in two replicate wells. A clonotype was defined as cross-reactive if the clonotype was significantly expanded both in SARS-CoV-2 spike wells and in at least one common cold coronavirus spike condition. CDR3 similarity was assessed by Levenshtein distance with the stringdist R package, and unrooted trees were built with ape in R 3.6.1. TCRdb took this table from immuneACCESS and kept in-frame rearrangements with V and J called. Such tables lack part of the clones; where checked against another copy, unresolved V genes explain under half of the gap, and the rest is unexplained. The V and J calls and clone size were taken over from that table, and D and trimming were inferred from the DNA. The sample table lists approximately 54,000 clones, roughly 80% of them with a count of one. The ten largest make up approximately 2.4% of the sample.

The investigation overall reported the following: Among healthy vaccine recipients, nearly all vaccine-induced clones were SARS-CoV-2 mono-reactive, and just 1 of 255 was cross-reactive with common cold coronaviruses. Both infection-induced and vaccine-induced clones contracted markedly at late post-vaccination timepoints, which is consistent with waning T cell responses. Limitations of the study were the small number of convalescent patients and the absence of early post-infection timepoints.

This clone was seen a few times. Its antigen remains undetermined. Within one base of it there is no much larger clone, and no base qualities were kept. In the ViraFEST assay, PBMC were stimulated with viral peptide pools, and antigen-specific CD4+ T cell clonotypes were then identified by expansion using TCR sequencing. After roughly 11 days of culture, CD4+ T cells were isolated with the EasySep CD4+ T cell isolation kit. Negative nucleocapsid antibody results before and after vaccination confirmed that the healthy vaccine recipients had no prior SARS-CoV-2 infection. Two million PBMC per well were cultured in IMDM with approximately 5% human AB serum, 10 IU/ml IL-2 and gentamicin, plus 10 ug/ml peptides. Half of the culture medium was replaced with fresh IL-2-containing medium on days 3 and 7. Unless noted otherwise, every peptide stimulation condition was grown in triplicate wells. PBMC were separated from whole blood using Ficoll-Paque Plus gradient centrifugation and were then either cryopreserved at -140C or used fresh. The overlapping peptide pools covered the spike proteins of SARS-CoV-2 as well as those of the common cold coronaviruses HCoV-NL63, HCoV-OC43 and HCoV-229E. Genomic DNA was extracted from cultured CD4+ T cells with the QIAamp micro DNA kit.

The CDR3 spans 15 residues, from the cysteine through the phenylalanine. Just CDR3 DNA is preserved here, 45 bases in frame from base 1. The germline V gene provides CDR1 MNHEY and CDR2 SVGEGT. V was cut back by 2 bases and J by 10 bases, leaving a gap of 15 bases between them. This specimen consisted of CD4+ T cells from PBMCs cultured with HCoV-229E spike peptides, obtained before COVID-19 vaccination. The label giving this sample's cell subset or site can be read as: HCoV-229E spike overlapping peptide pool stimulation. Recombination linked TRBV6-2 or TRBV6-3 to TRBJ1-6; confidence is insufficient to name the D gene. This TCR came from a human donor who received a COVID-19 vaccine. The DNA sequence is TGTGCCAGCAGTTACCGTCGGGCCCTTGAATCACCCCTCCACTTT. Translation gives CASSYRRALESPLHF.